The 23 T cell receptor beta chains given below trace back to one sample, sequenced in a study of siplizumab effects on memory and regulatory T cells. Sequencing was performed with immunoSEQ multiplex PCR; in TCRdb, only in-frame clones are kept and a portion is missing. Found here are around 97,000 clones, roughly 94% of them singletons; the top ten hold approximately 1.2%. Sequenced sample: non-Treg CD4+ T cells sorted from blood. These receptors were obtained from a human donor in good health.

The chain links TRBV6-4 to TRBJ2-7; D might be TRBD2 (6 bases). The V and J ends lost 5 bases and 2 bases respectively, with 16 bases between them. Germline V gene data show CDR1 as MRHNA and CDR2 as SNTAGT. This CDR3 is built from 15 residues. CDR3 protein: CASSQEGGGAYEQYF. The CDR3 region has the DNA TGTGCCAGCAGTCAAGAGGGCGGAGGGGCCTACGAGCAGTACTTC.

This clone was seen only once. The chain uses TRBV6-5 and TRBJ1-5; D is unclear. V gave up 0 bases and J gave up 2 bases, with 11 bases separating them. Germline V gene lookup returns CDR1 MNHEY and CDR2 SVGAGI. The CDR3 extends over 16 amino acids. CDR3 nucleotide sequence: TGTGCCAGCAGTTACTCGCGGTTGAATGGCAATCAGCCCCAGCATTTT. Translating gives CASSYSRLNGNQPQHF.

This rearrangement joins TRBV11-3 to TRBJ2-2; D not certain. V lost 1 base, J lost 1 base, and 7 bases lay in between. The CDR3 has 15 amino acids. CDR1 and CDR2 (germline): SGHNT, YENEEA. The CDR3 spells CASSLVFGNTGELFF. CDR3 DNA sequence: TGTGCCAGCAGCTTAGTGTTCGGGAACACCGGGGAGCTGTTTTTT.

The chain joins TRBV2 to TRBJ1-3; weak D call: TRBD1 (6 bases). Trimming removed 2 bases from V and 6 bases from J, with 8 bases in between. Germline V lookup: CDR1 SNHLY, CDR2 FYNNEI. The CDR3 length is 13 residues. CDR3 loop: CASSEQGLNTIYF. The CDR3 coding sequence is TGTGCCAGCAGTGAACAGGGGCTAAACACCATATATTTT. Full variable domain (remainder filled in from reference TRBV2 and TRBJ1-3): EPEVTQTPSHQVTQMGQEVILRCVPISNHLYFYWYRQILGQKVEFLVSFYNNEISEKSEIFDDQFSVERPDGSNFTLKIRSTKLEDSAMYFCASSEQGLNTIYFGEGSWLTVV.

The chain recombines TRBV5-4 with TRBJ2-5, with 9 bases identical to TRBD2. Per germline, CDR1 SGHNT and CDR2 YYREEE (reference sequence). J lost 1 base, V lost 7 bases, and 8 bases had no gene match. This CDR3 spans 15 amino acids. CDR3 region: CASGTRLAAQETQYF. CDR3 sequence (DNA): TGTGCCAGCGGCACAAGACTAGCGGCCCAAGAGACCCAGTACTTC.

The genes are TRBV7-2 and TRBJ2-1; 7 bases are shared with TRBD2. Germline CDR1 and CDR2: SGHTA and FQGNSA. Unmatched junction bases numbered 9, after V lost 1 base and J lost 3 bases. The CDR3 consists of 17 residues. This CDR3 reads CASSLVGSPGGYNEQFF. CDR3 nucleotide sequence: TGTGCCAGCAGCTTAGTAGGTTCTCCGGGGGGCTACAATGAGCAGTTCTTC.

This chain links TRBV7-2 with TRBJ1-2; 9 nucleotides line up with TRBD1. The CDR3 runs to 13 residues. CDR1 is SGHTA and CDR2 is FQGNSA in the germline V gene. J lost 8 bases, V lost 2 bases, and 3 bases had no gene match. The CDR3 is CASSLWDRVGYTF. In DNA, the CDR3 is TGTGCCAGCAGCTTATGGGACAGGGTGGGCTACACCTTC.

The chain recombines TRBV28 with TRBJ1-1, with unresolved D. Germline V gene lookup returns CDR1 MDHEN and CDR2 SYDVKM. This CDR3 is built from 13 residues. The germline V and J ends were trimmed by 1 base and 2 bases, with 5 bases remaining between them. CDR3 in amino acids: CASSLFGNTEAFF. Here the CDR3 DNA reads TGTGCCAGCAGTTTATTCGGTAACACTGAAGCTTTCTTT.

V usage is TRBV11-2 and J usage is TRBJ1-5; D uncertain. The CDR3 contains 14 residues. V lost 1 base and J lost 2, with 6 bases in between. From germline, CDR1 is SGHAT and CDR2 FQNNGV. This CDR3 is CASSLGRGNQPQHF. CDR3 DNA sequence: TGTGCCAGCAGCTTAGGGCGTGGCAATCAGCCCCAGCATTTT.

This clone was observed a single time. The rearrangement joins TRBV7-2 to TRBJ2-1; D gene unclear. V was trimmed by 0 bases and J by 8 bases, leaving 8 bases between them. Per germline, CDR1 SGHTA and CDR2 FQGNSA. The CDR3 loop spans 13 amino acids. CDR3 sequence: CASSLAGFDEQFF. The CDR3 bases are TGTGCCAGCAGCTTAGCTGGATTCGATGAGCAGTTCTTC.

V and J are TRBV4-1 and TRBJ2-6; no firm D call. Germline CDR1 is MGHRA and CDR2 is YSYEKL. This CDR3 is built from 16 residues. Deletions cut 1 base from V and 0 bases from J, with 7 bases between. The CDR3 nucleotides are TGCGCCAGCAGCCAAGGCTTCTCCTCTGGGGCCAACGTCCTGACTTTC. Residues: CASSQGFSSGANVLTF.

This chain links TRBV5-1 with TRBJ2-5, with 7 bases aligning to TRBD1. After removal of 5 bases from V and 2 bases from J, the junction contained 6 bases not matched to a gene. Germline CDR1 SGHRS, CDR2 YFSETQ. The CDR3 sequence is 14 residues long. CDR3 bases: TGCGCCAGCAGTTCGGCAGGGGGTCAAGAGACCCAGTACTTC. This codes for CASSSAGGQETQYF.

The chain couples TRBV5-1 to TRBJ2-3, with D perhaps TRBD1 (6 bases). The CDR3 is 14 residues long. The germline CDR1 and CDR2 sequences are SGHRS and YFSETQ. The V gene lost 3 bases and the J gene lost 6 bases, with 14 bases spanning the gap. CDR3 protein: CASSWDTRGDTQYF. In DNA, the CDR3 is TGCGCCAGCAGCTGGGACACAAGGGGGGATACGCAGTATTTT.

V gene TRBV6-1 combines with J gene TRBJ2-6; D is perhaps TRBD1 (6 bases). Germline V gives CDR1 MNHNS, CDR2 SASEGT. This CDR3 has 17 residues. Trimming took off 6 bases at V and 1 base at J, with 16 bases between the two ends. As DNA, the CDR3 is TGTGCCAGCAGGGAATCTATGGGGGCTTCTGGGGCCAACGTCCTGACTTTC. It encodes CASRESMGASGANVLTF.

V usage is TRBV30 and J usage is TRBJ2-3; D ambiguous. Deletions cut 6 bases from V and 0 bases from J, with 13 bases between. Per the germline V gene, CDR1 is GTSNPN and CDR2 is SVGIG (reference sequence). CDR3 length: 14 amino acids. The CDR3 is CACTGSPSTDTQYF. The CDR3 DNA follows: TGTGCCTGCACCGGGTCGCCTAGCACAGATACGCAGTATTTT.

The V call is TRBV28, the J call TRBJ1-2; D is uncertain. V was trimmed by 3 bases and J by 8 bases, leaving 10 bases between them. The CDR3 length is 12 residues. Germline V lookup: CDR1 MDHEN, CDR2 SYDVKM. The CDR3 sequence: CASSFPARGYTF. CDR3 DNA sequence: TGTGCCAGCAGTTTCCCCGCTAGAGGCTACACCTTC.

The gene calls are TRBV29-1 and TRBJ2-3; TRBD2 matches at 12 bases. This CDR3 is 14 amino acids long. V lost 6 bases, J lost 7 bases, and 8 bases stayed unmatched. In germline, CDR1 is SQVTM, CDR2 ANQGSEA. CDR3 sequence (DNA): TGCAGCGTGGGAGAGACTAGCGGGAGAAATACGCAGTATTTT. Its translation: CSVGETSGRNTQYF.

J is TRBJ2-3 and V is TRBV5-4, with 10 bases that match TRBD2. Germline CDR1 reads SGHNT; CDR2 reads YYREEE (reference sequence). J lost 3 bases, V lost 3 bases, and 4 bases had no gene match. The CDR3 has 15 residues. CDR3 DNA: TGTGCCAGCAGCTCGGGGGGACTAGCGACAGATACGCAGTATTTT. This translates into CASSSGGLATDTQYF. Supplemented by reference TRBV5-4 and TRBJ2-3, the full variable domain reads ETGVTQSPTHLIKTRGQQVTLRCSSQSGHNTVSWYQQALGQGPQFIFQYYREEENGRGNFPPRFSGLQFPNYSSELNVNALELDDSALYLCASSSGGLATDTQYFGPGTRLTVL.

The CDR3 loop reads CSVEATVNEQFF. CDR3 bases: TGCAGCGTTGAAGCCACGGTCAATGAGCAGTTCTTC. The V call is TRBV29-1, the J call TRBJ2-1, with no clear D. The V gene's germline CDR1 is SQVTM and CDR2 ANQGSEA. The CDR3 totals 12 residues. V was trimmed by 1 base and J by 6 bases, leaving 7 bases between them.

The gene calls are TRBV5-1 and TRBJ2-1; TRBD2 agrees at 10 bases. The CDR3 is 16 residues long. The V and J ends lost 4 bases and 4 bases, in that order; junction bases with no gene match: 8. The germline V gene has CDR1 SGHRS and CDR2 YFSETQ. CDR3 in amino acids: CASSNRAGGAYNEQFF. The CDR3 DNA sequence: TGCGCCAGCAGCAATAGAGCGGGAGGGGCATACAATGAGCAGTTCTTC.

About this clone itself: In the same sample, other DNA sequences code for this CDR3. CDR3 region: CASSETGWRSNQPQHF. In DNA form, the CDR3 reads TGTGCCAGCAGTGAGACAGGGTGGCGAAGCAATCAGCCCCAGCATTTT. The rearrangement links TRBV6-1 to TRBJ1-5; 7 nucleotides agree with TRBD1. Trimming at V came to 3 bases and at J to 1 base, leaving 6 bases not matched to a gene. The CDR3 contains 16 residues. Germline V CDR1 and CDR2: MNHNS, SASEGT.

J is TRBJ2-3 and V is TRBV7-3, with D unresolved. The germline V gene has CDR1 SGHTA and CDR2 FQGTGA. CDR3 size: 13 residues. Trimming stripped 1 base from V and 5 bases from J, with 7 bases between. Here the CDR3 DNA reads TGTGCCAGCAGCTTAAGTGTGGGAGATACGCAGTATTTT. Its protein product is CASSLSVGDTQYF.

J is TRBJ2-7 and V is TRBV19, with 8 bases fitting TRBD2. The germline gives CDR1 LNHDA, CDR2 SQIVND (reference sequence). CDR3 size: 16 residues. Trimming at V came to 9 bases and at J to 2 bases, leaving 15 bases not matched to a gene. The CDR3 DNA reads TGTGCCAGCGGGGGGACCAAGACTAGCGCAACCTACGAGCAGTACTTC. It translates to CASGGTKTSATYEQYF. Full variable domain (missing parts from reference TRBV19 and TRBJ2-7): DGGITQSPKYLFRKEGQNVTLSCEQNLNHDAMYWYRQDPGQGLRLIYYSQIVNDFQKGDIAEGYSVSREKKESFPLTVTSAQKNPTAFYLCASGGTKTSATYEQYFGPGTRLTVT.